The T cell receptor (beta chain) described here comes from a study of blood T cell repertoires in COVID-19. Background on the study: PBMCs, B-cell-depleted T cells, or T cells provided the cDNA or gDNA that made up the material.

V was pared by 5 bases and J by 2 bases, with 2 bases of the junction left unmatched. The CDR3 totals 13 residues. Germline V gives CDR1 SGHTA, CDR2 FQGNSA. Original handling: Cell counts per sample came from amplifying reference gene primers. Data came from immunoSEQ multiplex PCR; TCRdb stores just in-frame clones and leaves some out. The V and J calls and the clone size are those of that table, but D and trimming were determined from the DNA. The sample records about 39,000 clones, approximately 78% being singletons. Material: peripheral blood. The chain has TRBV7-2 and TRBJ2-7; TRBD1 matches 8 bases. The receptor was derived from a human donor in a cohort sampled during active or convalescent COVID-19. The donor label of this sample is uncertain. The CDR3 nucleotides read TGTGCCAGCAGCCAGGACAGGGCCTACGAGCAGTACTTC. Translation gives CASSQDRAYEQYF.